The 14 T cell receptor beta chains below were found in one sample sequenced in a study of blood T cell repertoires in COVID-19. Generated by immunoSEQ multiplex PCR, the TCRdb table keeps only in-frame clones and is missing some. The profile shows some 450,000 clones, 88% of them singletons. The sample comprised peripheral blood. The receptors stem from a woman aged 45-65 years with COVID-19, enrolled during active disease.

The gene calls are TRBV18 and TRBJ1-1; no clear D gene. The V end was cut by 3 bases, the J end by 6 bases, with 14 bases between. CDR3 length: 14 residues. Germline V gene lookup returns CDR1 KGHSH and CDR2 LQKENI. CDR3 bases: TGTGCCAGCTCACCTCAGTGGGTGCAGGCTGAAGCTTTCTTT. Protein product: CASSPQWVQAEAFF.

J is TRBJ2-5 and V is TRBV5-1; 9 bases line up with TRBD2. Germline V lookup: CDR1 SGHRS, CDR2 YFSETQ. The CDR3 consists of 15 residues. Unmatched junction bases numbered 6, after V lost 2 bases and J lost 4 bases. The CDR3, as DNA: TGCGCCAGCAGCTTTACGGCGGGGGGGCGAGAGACCCAGTACTTC. Translation gives CASSFTAGGRETQYF.

This clone was recorded a few times. CDR3 in DNA: TGCGCCAGCAGCGACCGGGACAGGGTAATGAACACTGAAGCTTTCTTT. It encodes CASSDRDRVMNTEAFF. The chain is built from TRBV5-1 and TRBJ1-1; 9 nucleotides align to TRBD1. The CDR3 is 16 amino acids. Per germline, CDR1 SGHRS and CDR2 YFSETQ. The trim removed 4 bases at V and 0 bases at J, leaving 7 bases unmatched.

The rearrangement links TRBV19 to TRBJ1-1; a weak D match, TRBD1 (5 bases). CDR1 and CDR2 from the germline V gene are LNHDA and SQIVND (reference sequence). The CDR3 contains 13 residues. V was clipped by 6 bases and J by 4 bases, with 12 bases between them. The CDR3 coding sequence is TGTGCCAGTAGATCGGGGGGAAGCACTGAAGCTTTCTTT. Translation: CASRSGGSTEAFF. Filled out from reference TRBV19 and TRBJ1-1, the complete variable domain reads DGGITQSPKYLFRKEGQNVTLSCEQNLNHDAMYWYRQDPGQGLRLIYYSQIVNDFQKGDIAEGYSVSREKKESFPLTVTSAQKNPTAFYLCASRSGGSTEAFFGQGTRLTVV.

CDR3 loop: CASSIEIRVRNTEAFF. CDR3 DNA: TGTGCCAGTAGTATAGAAATCCGGGTGAGGAACACTGAAGCTTTCTTT. The V and J genes are TRBV19 and TRBJ1-1; no firm D call. Deletions cut 0 bases from V and 1 base from J, with 12 bases between. The V gene's germline CDR1 is LNHDA and CDR2 SQIVND (reference sequence). The CDR3 totals 16 residues.

The chain has TRBV6-6 and TRBJ2-1; tentatively, D is TRBD1 (5 bases). The V end was cut by 0 bases, the J end by 0 bases, with 9 bases between. Germline CDR1 MNHNY, CDR2 SVGAGI (reference sequence). This CDR3 comprises 16 residues. CDR3 residues: CASSYSGDSSYNEQFF. The DNA for the CDR3 is TGTGCCAGCAGTTACTCTGGTGACAGCTCCTACAATGAGCAGTTCTTC.

The chain employs TRBV2 and TRBJ1-3, with TRBD1 matching over 9 bases. This CDR3 is built from 16 residues. Trimming took 1 base from V and 4 from J; bases not matched to a gene: 5. The germline CDR1 and CDR2 sequences are SNHLY and FYNNEI. CDR3 loop: CASSEGDRVGGNTIYF. CDR3 coding DNA: TGTGCCAGCAGTGAAGGGGACAGGGTGGGGGGAAACACCATATATTTT.

The rearrangement joins TRBV30 to TRBJ1-5; a weak D match, TRBD1 (6 bases). V was clipped by 0 bases and J by 7 bases, with 16 bases between them. CDR1 is GTSNPN, CDR2 SVGIG, per germline (reference sequence). CDR3 size: 15 residues. Here the CDR3 reads CAWSVGTKRAQPQHF. For the CDR3, the DNA is TGTGCCTGGAGTGTAGGGACAAAAAGGGCCCAGCCCCAGCATTTT.

This CDR3 reads CAWTPSGKNIQYF. CDR3 DNA sequence: TGTGCCTGGACCCCCTCCGGGAAAAACATTCAGTACTTC. This rearrangement joins TRBV30 to TRBJ2-4; D gene ambiguous. Germline values: CDR1 GTSNPN, CDR2 SVGIG (reference sequence). The CDR3 is 13 amino acids. The germline V and J ends were trimmed by 4 bases and 4 bases, with 11 bases remaining between them.

The rearrangement joins TRBV5-1 to TRBJ1-2; D uncertain. The CDR3 totals 14 residues. V was trimmed by 4 bases and J by 2 bases, leaving 12 bases between them. Germline CDR1 and CDR2: SGHRS and YFSETQ. The CDR3 DNA is TGCGCCAGCAGCGGGTATGGAGAGAACTATGGCTACACCTTC. It is translated as CASSGYGENYGYTF.

V usage is TRBV7-2 and J usage is TRBJ2-1, with 7 bases matching TRBD2. The V gene end was trimmed by 1 base and the J gene end by 2 bases; junction bases not matched to a gene: 5. The CDR3 contains 16 residues. Germline values: CDR1 SGHTA, CDR2 FQGNSA. As DNA, the CDR3 is TGTGCCAGCAGCTTAGGAGCGGGGATCCCCTACAATGAGCAGTTCTTC. Translation gives CASSLGAGIPYNEQFF. Complete variable domain (other parts from reference TRBV7-2 and TRBJ2-1): GAGVSQSPSNKVTEKGKDVELRCDPISGHTALYWYRQSLGQGLEFLIYFQGNSAPDKSGLPSDRFSAERTGGSVSTLTIQRTQQEDSAVYLCASSLGAGIPYNEQFFGPGTRLTVL.

This clone was recorded only once. The J gene is TRBJ2-6, the V gene TRBV7-9; D may be TRBD1 (6 bases). V dropped 7 bases and J dropped 9 bases, with 10 bases sitting between them. The CDR3 loop spans 12 amino acids. Germline V gene sequence: CDR1 SEHNR, CDR2 FQNEAQ (reference sequence). In DNA form, the CDR3 reads TGTGCCAGCATCAGGGGCGGCAACGTCCTGACTTTC. This sequence encodes CASIRGGNVLTF. Filled out from reference TRBV7-9 and TRBJ2-6, the complete variable domain reads DTGVSQNPRHKITKRGQNVTFRCDPISEHNRLYWYRQTLGQGPEFLTYFQNEAQLEKSRLLSDRFSAERPKGSFSTLEIQRTEQGDSAMYLCASIRGGNVLTFGAGSRLTVL.

This clone came up once. The chain is built from TRBV24-1 and TRBJ2-1; the match to TRBD1 covers 8 bases. This CDR3 has 15 amino acids. CDR1 is KGHDR, CDR2 SFDVKD, per germline. The V segment lost 6 bases and the J segment 0 bases; nucleotides outside the gene matches: 3. The CDR3, as DNA: TGTGCCACCAGTCTACAGGGGGGCTCCTACAATGAGCAGTTCTTC. Its protein product is CATSLQGGSYNEQFF.

The V call is TRBV2, the J call TRBJ2-1; 9 bases agree with TRBD2. This CDR3 is 15 amino acids long. The trim removed 6 bases at V and 4 bases at J, leaving 7 bases unmatched. Germline CDR1 SNHLY, CDR2 FYNNEI. The CDR3 DNA reads TGTGCCAGCAGGGGAAGCGGGGGGCTTTACAATGAGCAGTTCTTC. It yields the protein CASRGSGGLYNEQFF.